Listed here is a single TCR beta chain. Its antigen remains undetermined. Base qualities are not provided; no much larger clone lies one nucleotide away. Collaborating institutions collected whole blood in K2EDTA tubes following their own protocols. For TCRbeta analysis, collaborators shipped samples as frozen whole blood, isolated PBMCs, or DNA extracted from either of those sample types. From the germline V gene (reference sequence), CDR1 is LNHDA and CDR2 is SQIVND. Taken from cysteine to phenylalanine, the CDR3 has 16 residues. Kept here is only the CDR3 DNA, which spans 48 bases and is read in frame from base 1. V is pruned by 5 bases and J by 4 bases, leaving 8 bases of the junction without a gene match. This sample was included in a study of blood T cell repertoires in COVID-19 (TCRdb year 2020). Turning to the overall study: The collaborator samples originated in the United States, Italy and Spain and spanned the acute and convalescent phases of COVID-19. The material from the prospective study consisted of cDNA or gDNA derived from T cells, B-cell-depleted T cells, or PBMCs. Deeply sampled blood TCRbeta repertoires from subjects exposed to, actively infected with, or recovered from COVID-19 were included in the dataset. The repertoires were released in a freely available public database meant as a resource for research on the immune response to SARS-CoV-2. Samples came from the ongoing ImmuneRACE study (first 160 participants) plus 1,254 subjects from 6 global collaborators. A de-identified subject ID, COVID-19 status, age in years and sex were almost always included in the sample metadata. Where available, HLA class I and class II types were obtained from metadata supplied by the sample provider rather than from assay-based typing. Findings and caveats that apply to the study as a whole: The amount of clinical and demographic metadata varied by source and participant and was provided uncurated.

The immunoSEQ Assay, a bias-controlled multiplex PCR, was used to amplify TCRbeta CDR3 regions from genomic DNA. The study's own analysis went as follows. The number of nucleated cells in each sample was estimated from the amplification of reference gene primers within the assay. To quantify the absolute abundance of each unique TCRbeta CDR3 rearrangement, sequence reads were collapsed and filtered. For each sample, productive Simpson clonality was calculated as the square root of Simpson's diversity index over productive rearrangements. This immuneACCESS table, as held by TCRdb, lists in-frame sequences with V and J called but not all clones. Of the missing ones, under half trace to an unresolved V gene in checked studies; the others have no known cause. D and trimming were read from the DNA, whereas the V and J calls and clone size are those reported in that table. This sample lists about 200,000 clones; about 90% were detected once. Under 2.5% of the sample is taken by the ten largest.

This receptor was taken from a man aged 35 to 55 with active or convalescent COVID-19. The rearranged chain carries TRBV19 and TRBJ2-2; 9 central nucleotides agree with TRBD2. Sequencing used peripheral blood. The nucleotides read TGTGCCAGTAGTTTGGGAAGCGGGAGGTTCACCGGGGAGCTGTTTTTT. Translated, it reads CASSLGSGRFTGELFF.